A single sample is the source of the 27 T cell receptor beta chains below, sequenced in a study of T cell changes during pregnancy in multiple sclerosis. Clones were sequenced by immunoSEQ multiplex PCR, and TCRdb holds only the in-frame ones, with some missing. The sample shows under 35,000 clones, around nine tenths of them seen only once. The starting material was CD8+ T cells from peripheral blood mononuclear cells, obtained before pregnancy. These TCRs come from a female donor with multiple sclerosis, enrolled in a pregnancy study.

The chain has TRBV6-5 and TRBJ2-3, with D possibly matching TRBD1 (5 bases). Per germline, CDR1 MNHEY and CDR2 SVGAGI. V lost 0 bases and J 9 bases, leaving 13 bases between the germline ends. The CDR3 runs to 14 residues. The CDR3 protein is CASSYSEGPGTQYF. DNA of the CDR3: TGTGCCAGCAGTTACTCGGAAGGTCCAGGGACGCAGTATTTT.

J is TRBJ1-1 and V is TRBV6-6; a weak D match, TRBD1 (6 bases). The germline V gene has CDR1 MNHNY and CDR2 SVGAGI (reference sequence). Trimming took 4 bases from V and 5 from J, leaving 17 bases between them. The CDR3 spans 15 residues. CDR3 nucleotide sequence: TGTGCCAGCAGTTTCACCGACCGGGGGGCGACTGAAGCTTTCTTT. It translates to CASSFTDRGATEAFF.

The CDR3 region is CASSESQGKETQYF. CDR3 DNA: TGTGCCAGCAGTGAAAGCCAGGGGAAAGAGACCCAGTACTTC. This chain uses TRBV2 with TRBJ2-5; D perhaps matches TRBD1 (6 bases). Germline lookup yields CDR1 SNHLY and CDR2 FYNNEI. The CDR3 contains 14 residues. Between the trimmed V and J ends, which lost 2 bases and 3 bases, there was a span of 10 bases.

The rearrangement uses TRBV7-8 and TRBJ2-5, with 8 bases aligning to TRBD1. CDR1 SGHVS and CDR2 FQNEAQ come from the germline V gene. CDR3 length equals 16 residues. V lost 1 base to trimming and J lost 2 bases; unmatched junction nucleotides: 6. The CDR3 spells CASSLVQGDKQETQYF. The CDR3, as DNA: TGTGCCAGCAGCTTAGTACAGGGGGATAAGCAAGAGACCCAGTACTTC.

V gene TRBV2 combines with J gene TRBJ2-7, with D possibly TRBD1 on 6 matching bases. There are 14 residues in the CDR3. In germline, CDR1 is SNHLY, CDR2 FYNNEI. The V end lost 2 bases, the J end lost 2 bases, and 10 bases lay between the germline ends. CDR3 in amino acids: CASSEWTAAYEQYF. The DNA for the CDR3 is TGTGCCAGCAGTGAATGGACAGCGGCCTACGAGCAGTACTTC.

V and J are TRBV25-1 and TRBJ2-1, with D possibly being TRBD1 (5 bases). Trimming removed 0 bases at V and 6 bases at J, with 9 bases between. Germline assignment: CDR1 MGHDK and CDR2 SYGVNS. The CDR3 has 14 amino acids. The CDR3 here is CASSEYRQGNEQFF. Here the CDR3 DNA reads TGTGCCAGCAGTGAATATCGGCAGGGCAATGAGCAGTTCTTC.

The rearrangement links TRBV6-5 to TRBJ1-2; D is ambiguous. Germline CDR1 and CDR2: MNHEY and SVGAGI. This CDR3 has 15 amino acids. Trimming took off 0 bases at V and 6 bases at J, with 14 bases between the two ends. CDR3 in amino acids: CASSYSIGGADGYTF. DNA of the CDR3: TGTGCCAGCAGTTACTCGATCGGAGGAGCGGATGGCTACACCTTC.

CDR3 sequence reads: CAWSGAWESTPFF. CDR3 DNA: TGTGCCTGGAGTGGAGCCTGGGAGTCAACACCGTTCTTC. This chain uses TRBV30 with TRBJ2-1, with D maybe TRBD2 (5 bases). Trimming took 1 base from V and 15 from J, leaving 19 bases between them. Germline loops: CDR1 GTSNPN, CDR2 SVGIG (reference sequence). This CDR3 has 13 amino acids. Supplemented by reference TRBV30 and TRBJ2-1, the full variable domain reads SQTIHQWPATLVQPVGSPLSLECTVEGTSNPNLYWYRQAAGRGLQLLFYSVGIGQISSEVPQNLSASRPQDRQFILSSKKLLLSDSGFYLCAWSGAWESTPFFGPGTRLTVL.

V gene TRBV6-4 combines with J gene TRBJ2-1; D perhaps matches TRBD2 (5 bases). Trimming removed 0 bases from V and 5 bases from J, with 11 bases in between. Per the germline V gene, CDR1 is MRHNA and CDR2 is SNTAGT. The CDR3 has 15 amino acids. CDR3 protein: CASSDSSGSHNEQFF. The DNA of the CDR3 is TGTGCCAGCAGTGACTCGAGCGGCAGCCACAATGAGCAGTTCTTC.

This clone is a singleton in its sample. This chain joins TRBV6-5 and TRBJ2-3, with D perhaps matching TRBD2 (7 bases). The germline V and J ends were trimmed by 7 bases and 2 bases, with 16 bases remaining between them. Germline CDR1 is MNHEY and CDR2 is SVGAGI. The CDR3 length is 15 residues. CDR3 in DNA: TGTGCCAGCAAAGAATCGGGGGGCATCACAGATACGCAGTATTTT. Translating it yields CASKESGGITDTQYF.

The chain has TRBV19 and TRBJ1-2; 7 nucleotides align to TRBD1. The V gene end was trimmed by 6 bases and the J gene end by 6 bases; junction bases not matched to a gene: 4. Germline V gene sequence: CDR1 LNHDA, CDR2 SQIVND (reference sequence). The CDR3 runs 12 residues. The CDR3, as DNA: TGTGCCAGTAGGACAGGGACCGATGGCTACACCTTC. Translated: CASRTGTDGYTF. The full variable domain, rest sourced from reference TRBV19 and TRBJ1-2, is DGGITQSPKYLFRKEGQNVTLSCEQNLNHDAMYWYRQDPGQGLRLIYYSQIVNDFQKGDIAEGYSVSREKKESFPLTVTSAQKNPTAFYLCASRTGTDGYTFGSGTRLTVV.

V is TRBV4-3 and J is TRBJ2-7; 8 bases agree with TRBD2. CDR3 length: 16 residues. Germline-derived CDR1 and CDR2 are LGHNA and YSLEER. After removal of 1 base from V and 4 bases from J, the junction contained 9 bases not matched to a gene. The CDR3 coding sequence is TGCGCCAGCAGCCAAGCCGCAGCGGGGGTTGGGTACGAGCAGTACTTC. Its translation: CASSQAAAGVGYEQYF.

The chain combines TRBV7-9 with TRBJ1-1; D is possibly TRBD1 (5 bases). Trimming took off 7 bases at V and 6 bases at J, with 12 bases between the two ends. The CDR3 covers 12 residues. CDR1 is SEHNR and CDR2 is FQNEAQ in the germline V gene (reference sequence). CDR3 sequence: CASTQGGAEAFF. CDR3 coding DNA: TGTGCCAGCACCCAGGGTGGGGCTGAAGCTTTCTTT.

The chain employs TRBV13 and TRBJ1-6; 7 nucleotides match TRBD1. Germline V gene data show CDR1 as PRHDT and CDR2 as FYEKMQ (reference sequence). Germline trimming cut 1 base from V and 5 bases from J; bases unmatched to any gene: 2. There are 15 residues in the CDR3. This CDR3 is CASSLEGTDNSPLHF. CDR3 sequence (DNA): TGTGCCAGCAGCTTAGAAGGGACAGATAATTCACCCCTCCACTTT.

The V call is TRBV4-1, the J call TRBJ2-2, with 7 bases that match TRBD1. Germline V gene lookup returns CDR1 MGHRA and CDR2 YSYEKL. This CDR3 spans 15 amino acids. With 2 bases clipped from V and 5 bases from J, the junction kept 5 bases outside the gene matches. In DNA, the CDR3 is TGCGCCAGCAGCCAACCCGACAGGGAAACCGGGGAGCTGTTTTTT. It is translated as CASSQPDRETGELFF.

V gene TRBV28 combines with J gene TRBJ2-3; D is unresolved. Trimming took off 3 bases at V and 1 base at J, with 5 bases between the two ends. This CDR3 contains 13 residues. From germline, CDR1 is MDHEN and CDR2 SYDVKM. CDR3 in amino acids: CASSFQGTDTQYF. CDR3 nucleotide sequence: TGTGCCAGCAGTTTCCAGGGCACAGATACGCAGTATTTT.

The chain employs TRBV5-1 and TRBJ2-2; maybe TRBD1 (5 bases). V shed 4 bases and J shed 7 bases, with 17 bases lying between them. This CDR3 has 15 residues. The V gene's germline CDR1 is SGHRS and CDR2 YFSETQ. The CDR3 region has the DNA TGCGCCAGCAGCCAGGAGCGACAGTCTATCGGGGAGCTGTTTTTT. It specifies CASSQERQSIGELFF.

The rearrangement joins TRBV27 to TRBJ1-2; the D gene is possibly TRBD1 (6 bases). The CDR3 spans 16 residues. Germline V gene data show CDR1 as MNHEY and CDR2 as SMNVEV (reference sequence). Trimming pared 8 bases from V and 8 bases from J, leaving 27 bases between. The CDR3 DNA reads TGTGCCAGCGGCCCCGCCACAGGGATGAGTCTAAGAGGCTACACCTTC. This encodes CASGPATGMSLRGYTF.

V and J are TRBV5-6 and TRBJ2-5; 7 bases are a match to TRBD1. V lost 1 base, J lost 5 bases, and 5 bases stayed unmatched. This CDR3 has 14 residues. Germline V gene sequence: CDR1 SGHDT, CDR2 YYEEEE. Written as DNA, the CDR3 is TGTGCCAGCAGCTTGAGACAGGGTGGGGAGACCCAGTACTTC. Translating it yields CASSLRQGGETQYF.

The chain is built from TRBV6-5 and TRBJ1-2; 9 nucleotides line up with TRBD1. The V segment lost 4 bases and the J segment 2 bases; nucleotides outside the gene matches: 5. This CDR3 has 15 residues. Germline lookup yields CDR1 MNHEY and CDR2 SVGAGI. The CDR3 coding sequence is TGTGCCAGCAGTTTAACAGGGGGCCGGAACTATGGCTACACCTTC. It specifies CASSLTGGRNYGYTF.

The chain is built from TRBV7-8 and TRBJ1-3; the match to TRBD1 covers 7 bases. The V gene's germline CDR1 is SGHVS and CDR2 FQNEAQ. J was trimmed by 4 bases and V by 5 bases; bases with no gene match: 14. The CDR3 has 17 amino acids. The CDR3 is CASSLPQGIFSGNTIYF. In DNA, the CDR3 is TGTGCCAGCAGCCTACCACAGGGGATTTTTTCGGGAAACACCATATATTTT.

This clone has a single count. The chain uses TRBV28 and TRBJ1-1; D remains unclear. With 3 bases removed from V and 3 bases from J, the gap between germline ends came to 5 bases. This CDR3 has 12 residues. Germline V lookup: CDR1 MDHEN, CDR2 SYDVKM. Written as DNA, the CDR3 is TGTGCCAGCAGTTTCTTCGACACTGAAGCTTTCTTT. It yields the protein CASSFFDTEAFF. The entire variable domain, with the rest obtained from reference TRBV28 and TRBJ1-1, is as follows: DVKVTQSSRYLVKRTGEKVFLECVQDMDHENMFWYRQDPGLGLRLIYFSYDVKMKEKGDIPEGYSVSREKKERFSLILESASTNQTSMYLCASSFFDTEAFFGQGTRLTVV.

This CDR3 is CSVRPGQGANEQFF. DNA for the CDR3: TGCAGCGTTAGGCCGGGACAGGGGGCCAATGAGCAGTTCTTC. The gene calls are TRBV29-1 and TRBJ2-1; TRBD1 aligns across 12 bases. V was clipped by 5 bases and J by 6 bases; unmatched bases: 5. This CDR3 contains 14 residues. Germline CDR1 and CDR2: SQVTM and ANQGSEA.

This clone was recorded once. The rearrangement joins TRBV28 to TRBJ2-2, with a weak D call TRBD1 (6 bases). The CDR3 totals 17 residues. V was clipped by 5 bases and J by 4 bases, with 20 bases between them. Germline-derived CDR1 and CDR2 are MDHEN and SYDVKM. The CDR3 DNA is TGTGCCAGCAGTCCCCGATGGACAGACCAAACCACCGGGGAGCTGTTTTTT. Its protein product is CASSPRWTDQTTGELFF.

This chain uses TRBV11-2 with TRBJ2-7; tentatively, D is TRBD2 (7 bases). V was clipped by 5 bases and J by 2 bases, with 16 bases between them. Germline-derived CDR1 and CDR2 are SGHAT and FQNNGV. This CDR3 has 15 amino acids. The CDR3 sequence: CASSTATGGAYEQYF. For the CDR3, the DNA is TGTGCCAGCAGCACAGCTACGGGGGGCGCCTACGAGCAGTACTTC.

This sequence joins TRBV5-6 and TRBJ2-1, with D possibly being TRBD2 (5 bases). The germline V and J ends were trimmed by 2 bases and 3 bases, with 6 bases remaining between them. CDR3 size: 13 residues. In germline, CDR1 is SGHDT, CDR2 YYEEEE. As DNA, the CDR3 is TGTGCCAGCAGCTTCGGGAACTACAATGAGCAGTTCTTC. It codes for CASSFGNYNEQFF.

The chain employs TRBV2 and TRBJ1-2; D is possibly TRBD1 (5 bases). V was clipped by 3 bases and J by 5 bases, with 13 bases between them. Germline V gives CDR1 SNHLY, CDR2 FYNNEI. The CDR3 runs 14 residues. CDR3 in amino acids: CASSDWGTGYGYTF. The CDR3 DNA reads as TGTGCCAGCAGTGATTGGGGGACTGGATATGGCTACACCTTC.